These T cell receptor beta chains were read from a single sample in a study of human T cells and chemical hapten exposure. TCRdb re-derived calls from the RACE reads in MiXCR, one entry per CDR3 protein. The profile shows roughly 100,000 distinct CDR3 sequences, roughly 10% of them singletons. This sample comprised whole blood, obtained in connection with sensitization to the hapten diphenylcyclopropenone (DPC). The receptors come from a woman aged 55-69 years with alopecia areata. Some clones in this sample may be carry-over from other donors' samples. Each CDR3 is given with its conserved first and last residue. D genes are given only for firm matches. Size values are once, few and many counts, or a class for expanded clones, and some rows have none.

cdr3_aa: CASSPKISGNTIYF
cdr3_nt: TGTGCCAGCTCACCGAAGATCTCTGGAAACACCATATATTTT
d_call: -
clone_size: -
j_call: TRBJ1-3
v_call: TRBV18

cdr3_aa: CASSLGLTNTGELFF
cdr3_nt: TGCGCCAGCAGCTTAGGGTTGACGAACACCGGGGAGCTGTTTTTT
d_call: -
clone_size: -
j_call: TRBJ2-2
v_call: TRBV5-1

cdr3_aa: CASSLASGDNQPQHF
cdr3_nt: TGTGCCAGCAGCTTAGCGTCAGGAGACAATCAGCCCCAGCATTTT
d_call: -
clone_size: -
j_call: TRBJ1-5
v_call: TRBV7-9

cdr3_aa: CASSIEWGSRASNSPLHF
cdr3_nt: TGTGCCAGCAGCATAGAATGGGGCAGTAGGGCGAGTAATTCACCCCTCCACTTT
d_call: -
clone_size: few
j_call: TRBJ1-6
v_call: TRBV7-2

cdr3_aa: CSARMGLAARETQYF
cdr3_nt: TGCAGTGCCCGTATGGGACTAGCGGCGCGCGAGACCCAGTACTTC
d_call: TRBD2
clone_size: -
j_call: TRBJ2-5
v_call: TRBV20-1

cdr3_aa: CASSPRGLDEKLFF
cdr3_nt: TGTGCCAGCAGCCCCCGGGGCCTAGATGAAAAACTGTTTTTT
d_call: -
clone_size: many
j_call: TRBJ1-4
v_call: TRBV3-1

cdr3_aa: CSARDPRGDTEAFF
cdr3_nt: TGCAGTGCTAGAGACCCAAGAGGGGACACTGAAGCTTTCTTT
d_call: -
clone_size: few
j_call: TRBJ1-1
v_call: TRBV20-1

cdr3_aa: CAISSGLAGRNEQFF
cdr3_nt: TGTGCCATCAGTTCTGGACTAGCGGGGCGCAATGAGCAGTTCTTC
d_call: TRBD2
clone_size: few
j_call: TRBJ2-1
v_call: TRBV10-3

cdr3_aa: CSATPGHSGGLEQYF
cdr3_nt: TGCAGTGCCACCCCCGGGCATAGCGGGGGGCTGGAGCAGTACTTC
d_call: TRBD2
clone_size: -
j_call: TRBJ2-7
v_call: TRBV20-1

cdr3_aa: CASSYQDGGTEAFF
cdr3_nt: TGCGCCAGCAGCTATCAGGATGGAGGCACTGAAGCTTTCTTT
d_call: -
clone_size: many
j_call: TRBJ1-1
v_call: TRBV5-1

cdr3_aa: CASSLDRSSYNEQFF
cdr3_nt: TGTGCCAGCAGCCTCGACAGGAGCTCCTACAATGAGCAGTTCTTC
d_call: -
clone_size: -
j_call: TRBJ2-1
v_call: TRBV6-6

cdr3_aa: CASSLGGQGASSQPQHF
cdr3_nt: TGTGCCAGCAGCTTAGGGGGACAGGGGGCTTCTAGTCAGCCCCAGCATTTT
d_call: TRBD1
clone_size: many
j_call: TRBJ1-5
v_call: TRBV7-8

cdr3_aa: CASPRMNTEAFF
cdr3_nt: TGCGCCAGTCCACGGATGAACACTGAAGCTTTCTTT
d_call: -
clone_size: -
j_call: TRBJ1-1
v_call: TRBV10-1

cdr3_aa: CVSSVAGGTYNEQFF
cdr3_nt: TGTGTCAGCAGCGTAGCGGGAGGTACCTACAATGAGCAGTTCTTC
d_call: TRBD2
clone_size: once
j_call: TRBJ2-1
v_call: TRBV5-4

cdr3_aa: CASSQRTIGETQYF
cdr3_nt: TGTGCCAGCAGCCAAAGGACAATCGGAGAGACCCAGTACTTC
d_call: -
clone_size: -
j_call: TRBJ2-5
v_call: TRBV3-1

cdr3_aa: CASSLGDTGSDEQFF
cdr3_nt: TGCGCCAGCAGCTTGGGGGATACAGGGTCCGATGAGCAGTTCTTC
d_call: -
clone_size: many
j_call: TRBJ2-1
v_call: TRBV5-1

cdr3_aa: CASSSTGGETQYF
cdr3_nt: TGTGCCAGCAGCTCGACAGGGGGCGAGACCCAGTACTTC
d_call: TRBD1
clone_size: many
j_call: TRBJ2-5
v_call: TRBV2

cdr3_aa: CASSTLDRGREQYF
cdr3_nt: TGCGCCAGCAGCACCCTCGACAGGGGGCGTGAGCAGTACTTC
d_call: TRBD1
clone_size: -
j_call: TRBJ2-7
v_call: TRBV5-1

cdr3_aa: CASRDRANVQFF
cdr3_nt: TGTGCCAGCCGGGACAGGGCAAATGTGCAGTTCTTC
d_call: TRBD1
clone_size: -
j_call: TRBJ2-1
v_call: TRBV6-2/TRBV6-3

cdr3_aa: CSARDETSGGFTGELFF
cdr3_nt: TGCAGTGCTAGAGATGAGACTAGCGGGGGCTTCACCGGGGAGCTGTTTTTT
d_call: TRBD2
clone_size: many
j_call: TRBJ2-2
v_call: TRBV20-1

cdr3_aa: CASSPRPSTDRQSSYNEQFF
cdr3_nt: TGTGCCAGCTCACCGCGCCCTTCAACTGACAGGCAATCCTCCTACAATGAGCAGTTCTTC
d_call: -
clone_size: many
j_call: TRBJ2-1
v_call: TRBV18

cdr3_aa: CASSVGGSGQPQHF
cdr3_nt: TGTGCCAGCAGCGTAGGAGGGTCCGGACAGCCCCAGCATTTT
d_call: -
clone_size: many
j_call: TRBJ1-5
v_call: TRBV9